This entry describes one TCR beta chain. Data came from immunoSEQ multiplex PCR; TCRdb stores just in-frame clones and leaves some out. The sample has around 46,000 clones; around 89% are singletons. Trimming removed 0 bases from V and 3 bases from J, with 14 bases in between. The CDR3 runs 16 residues. Per the germline V gene, CDR1 is MGHRA and CDR2 is YSYEKL. This sample was included in a study of OX40 agonist ivuxolimab in advanced cancers. The origin of this receptor is an adult with an advanced solid tumor such as melanoma, head and neck, liver or kidney cancer. The chain recombines TRBV4-1 with TRBJ1-1; maybe TRBD1 (6 bases). Source: CD4+ or CD8+ T cells sorted from blood, taken in a trial of the OX40 agonist ivuxolimab. CDR3 loop: CASSQEGGQGHTEAFF. For the CDR3, the DNA is TGCGCCAGCAGCCAAGAGGGGGGGCAGGGGCACACTGAAGCTTTCTTT.